This is a list of T cell receptor beta chains from one sample in a study of cytomegalovirus exposure and HLA in healthy donors. Sequencing was performed with immunoSEQ multiplex PCR; in TCRdb, only in-frame clones are kept and a portion is missing. The data show some 150,000 clones, with about 89% seen just once and about 3.1% held by the top ten. The sample was PBMCs. Source of these receptors: a woman in her late teens or twenties in good health and CMV-seropositive. Each CDR3 is given with its conserved first and last residue. The D gene is left open where the match is weak. The size of a clone is reported for some rows only, either as once, few or many, or as a class for expanded clones.

D gene	V gene	CDR3 length	J gene	clone size	CDR3 protein	CDR3 DNA
-	TRBV9	13	TRBJ2-7	-	CASTRGGATGQYF	TGTGCCAGCACCAGAGGGGGGGCCACCGGGCAGTACTTC
-	TRBV5-1	18	TRBJ2-3	-	CASSLVLLRGLLSDTQYF	TGCGCCAGCAGCTTGGTCTTATTGAGGGGACTCTTGTCAGATACGCAGTATTTT
-	TRBV7-2	14	TRBJ2-1	once	CASRSSGTSVEQFF	TGTGCCAGCAGGTCCTCCGGGACTTCGGTAGAGCAGTTCTTC
TRBD1	TRBV28	16	TRBJ2-3	-	CASSWGLGTGADTQYF	TGTGCCAGCAGTTGGGGCCTAGGAACAGGGGCGGATACGCAGTATTTT
TRBD1	TRBV5-1	15	TRBJ2-7	once	CASSLEPGQGYEQYF	TGCGCCAGCAGCTTGGAACCGGGACAGGGGTACGAGCAGTACTTC
TRBD2	TRBV4-1	18	TRBJ2-1	-	CASSQEGAGGGPYNEQFF	TGCGCCAGCAGCCAAGAGGGAGCGGGAGGGGGTCCCTACAATGAGCAGTTCTTC
-	TRBV29-1	12	TRBJ1-1	-	CSGGVRLGKAFF	TGCAGCGGGGGGGTAAGGCTAGGGAAGGCTTTCTTT
-	TRBV27	17	TRBJ1-5	-	CASRPRGAPYSNQPQHF	TGTGCCAGCAGGCCCCGGGGGGCCCCTTATAGCAATCAGCCCCAGCATTTT
TRBD2	TRBV4-3	16	TRBJ2-1	-	CASGRRASGRVNEQFF	TGCGCCAGCGGCCGCCGCGCTAGCGGGAGGGTCAATGAGCAGTTCTTC
-	TRBV11-2	15	TRBJ2-7	-	CASSSLGGTYYEQYF	TGTGCCAGCAGCTCCCTGGGGGGTACCTACTACGAGCAGTACTTC
-	TRBV5-1	15	TRBJ2-1	-	CASSLTGSFPNEQFF	TGCGCCAGCAGCTTGACAGGGAGCTTCCCCAATGAGCAGTTCTTC
TRBD1	TRBV13	16	TRBJ2-7	few	CASSSRYRGSSYEQYF	TGTGCCAGCAGCTCCCGATACAGGGGGAGTTCCTACGAGCAGTACTTC
TRBD2	TRBV15	16	TRBJ2-5	once	CATTTFLAGGRETQYF	TGTGCCACCACAACATTCTTGGCGGGAGGACGAGAGACCCAGTACTTC
TRBD2	TRBV4-3	20	TRBJ2-2	-	CASSQDRGWGSGSRTGELFF	TGCGCCAGCAGCCAAGACAGGGGGTGGGGTAGCGGGAGTAGGACCGGGGAGCTGTTTTTT
TRBD1	TRBV27	15	TRBJ2-7	-	CASSLLDRAFYEQYF	TGTGCCAGCAGTTTATTGGACAGGGCCTTCTACGAGCAGTACTTC
-	TRBV18	13	TRBJ1-1	-	CASSRDLGERAFF	TGTGCCAGCTCGCGGGACCTGGGGGAGAGGGCTTTCTTT
-	TRBV5-4	13	TRBJ2-5	-	CASSLVGVGAQYF	TGTGCCAGCAGCTTGGTCGGGGTTGGGGCCCAGTACTTC
TRBD2	TRBV19	15	TRBJ2-1	-	CASSIGAGGYNEQFF	TGTGCCAGTAGTATAGGAGCGGGAGGATACAATGAGCAGTTCTTC
TRBD1	TRBV7-9	14	TRBJ1-2	once	CASSRDSATGGYTF	TGTGCCAGCAGCCGGGACAGCGCGACGGGAGGCTACACCTTC
-	TRBV2	13	TRBJ2-7	-	CASKGDNSYEQYF	TGTGCCAGCAAAGGGGATAACTCCTACGAGCAGTACTTC
TRBD2	TRBV7-9	15	TRBJ2-7	-	CASSYSGSVLDEQYF	TGTGCCAGCAGCTATAGCGGGAGTGTCCTCGACGAGCAGTACTTC
TRBD2	TRBV5-5	16	TRBJ2-2	-	CASSSPPGLESGELFF	TGTGCCAGCAGCTCACCTCCGGGACTAGAGAGCGGGGAGCTGTTTTTT
TRBD1	TRBV19	18	TRBJ1-1	once	CASMAATGGWGVNTEAFF	TGTGCCAGTATGGCAGCTACAGGGGGCTGGGGGGTGAACACTGAAGCTTTCTTT
TRBD2	TRBV19	18	TRBJ2-1	-	CASSIDAAGVNGVGEQFF	TGTGCCAGTAGTATAGATGCAGCGGGAGTAAATGGGGTTGGTGAGCAGTTCTTC
-	TRBV5-1	18	TRBJ1-5	once	CASSPGDGSGNSNQPQHF	TGCGCCAGCAGCCCGGGCGACGGGAGCGGGAATAGCAATCAGCCCCAGCATTTT
-	TRBV9	14	TRBJ2-7	-	CASSVAIHGGEQYF	TGTGCCAGCAGCGTAGCAATACACGGAGGCGAGCAGTACTTC
-	TRBV29-1	14	TRBJ1-5	once	CSVVFDSLNQPQHF	TGCAGCGTTGTTTTCGACAGTCTCAATCAGCCCCAGCATTTT
-	TRBV4-1	14	TRBJ1-1	-	CASSHPTGNTEAFF	TGCGCCAGCAGCCACCCGACAGGGAACACTGAAGCTTTCTTT
TRBD1	TRBV11-3	14	TRBJ2-5	-	CASSFWTGQETQYF	TGTGCCAGCAGTTTCTGGACAGGACAAGAGACCCAGTACTTC
-	TRBV30	12	TRBJ1-1	-	CASKDPGTEAFF	TGTGCCTCCAAAGACCCGGGCACTGAAGCTTTCTTT
TRBD1	TRBV5-4	14	TRBJ1-2	few	CASSLAEGAYGYTF	TGTGCCAGCAGCTTGGCCGAGGGGGCCTATGGCTACACCTTC
-	TRBV19	14	TRBJ2-5	-	CASREGTSQETQYF	TGTGCCAGTAGGGAGGGGACTTCCCAAGAGACCCAGTACTTC
TRBD2	TRBV2	15	TRBJ2-3	-	CASGTSFTSTDTQYF	TGTGCCAGCGGGACTAGCTTTACGAGCACAGATACGCAGTATTTT
-	TRBV7-9	13	TRBJ1-1	-	CASSLLPPYEAFF	TGTGCCAGCAGCTTACTTCCCCCTTATGAAGCTTTCTTT
TRBD1	TRBV11-2	16	TRBJ1-2	-	CASSQFGDSHNYGYTF	TGTGCCAGCAGCCAATTTGGGGACAGCCATAACTATGGCTACACCTTC
TRBD2	TRBV12-5	16	TRBJ2-1	-	CASGLGLAGPYNEQFF	TGTGCTAGTGGTTTGGGACTAGCGGGCCCCTACAATGAGCAGTTCTTC
-	TRBV18	16	TRBJ2-7	-	CASSPTLEGQRNEQYF	TGTGCCAGCTCACCCACGCTGGAGGGGCAGAGAAACGAGCAGTACTTC